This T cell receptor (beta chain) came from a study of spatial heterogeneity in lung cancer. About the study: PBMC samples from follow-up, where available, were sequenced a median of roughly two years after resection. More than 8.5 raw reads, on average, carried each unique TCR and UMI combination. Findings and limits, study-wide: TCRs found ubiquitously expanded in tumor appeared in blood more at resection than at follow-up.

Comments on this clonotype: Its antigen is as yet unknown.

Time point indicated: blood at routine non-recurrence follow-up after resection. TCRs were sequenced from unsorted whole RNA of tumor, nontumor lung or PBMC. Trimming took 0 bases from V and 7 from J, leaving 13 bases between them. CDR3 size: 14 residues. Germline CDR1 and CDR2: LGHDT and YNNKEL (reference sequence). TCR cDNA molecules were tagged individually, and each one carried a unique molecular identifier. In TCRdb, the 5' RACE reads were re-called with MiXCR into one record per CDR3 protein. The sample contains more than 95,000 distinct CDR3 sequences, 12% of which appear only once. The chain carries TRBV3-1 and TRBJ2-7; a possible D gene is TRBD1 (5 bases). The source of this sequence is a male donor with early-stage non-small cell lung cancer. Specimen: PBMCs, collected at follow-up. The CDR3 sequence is CASSQDWPGKEQYF. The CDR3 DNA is TGTGCCAGCAGCCAAGATTGGCCAGGGAAAGAGCAGTACTTC.